This TCR beta chain was captured by sequencing in a study of shared clonotypes between healthy human individuals. This clone was seen once. Germline V gives CDR1 SGHRS, CDR2 YFSETQ. The CDR3 contains 18 residues. Between the trimmed V and J ends, which lost 0 bases and 3 bases, there was a span of 21 bases. Sequenced by immunoSEQ multiplex PCR; TCRdb stores in-frame clones only, minus some. The data show about 1,500,000 clones, with approximately 97% seen just once and approximately 1.1% held by the top ten. The receptor was isolated from a man under 40 in good health. V and J are TRBV5-1 and TRBJ1-2; a possible D gene is TRBD1 (5 bases). Specimen: naive CD4+ T cells sorted from blood. Subset noted: CD45RA+ positively selected. CDR3 nucleotides: TGCGCCAGCAGCTTGGCGGCCCAGGGTATCGGTGGCGACTATGGCTACACCTTC. Amino acid sequence: CASSLAAQGIGGDYGYTF.